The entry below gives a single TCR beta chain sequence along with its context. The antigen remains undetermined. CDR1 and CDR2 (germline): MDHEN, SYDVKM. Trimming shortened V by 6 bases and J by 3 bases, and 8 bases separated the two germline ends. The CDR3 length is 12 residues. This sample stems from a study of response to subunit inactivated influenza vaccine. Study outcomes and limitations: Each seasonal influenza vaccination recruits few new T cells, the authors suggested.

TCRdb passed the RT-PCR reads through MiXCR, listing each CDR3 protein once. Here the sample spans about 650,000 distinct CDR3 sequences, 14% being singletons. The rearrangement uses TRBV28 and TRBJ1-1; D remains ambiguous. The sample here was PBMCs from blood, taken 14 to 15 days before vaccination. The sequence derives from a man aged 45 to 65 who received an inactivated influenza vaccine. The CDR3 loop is CASSQIYTEAFF. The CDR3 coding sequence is TGTGCCAGCAGCCAGATCTACACTGAAGCTTTCTTT.